The sequence of this TCR beta chain was determined in a study of T-cell memory formation after mild COVID-19. V gave up 5 bases and J gave up 1 base, with 15 bases separating them. The V gene's germline CDR1 is SGHVS and CDR2 FQNEAQ. CDR3 size: 17 residues. MiXCR, run by TCRdb on the 5' RACE reads, gives a single entry per CDR3 protein. The sample lists more than 250,000 distinct CDR3 sequences; approximately 18% were seen once. The V and J genes are TRBV7-8 and TRBJ2-6, with D maybe TRBD1 (5 bases). Material for sequencing was PBMCs or a T cell subset sorted from them (not recorded which). The sequence was collected from a man in his late teens or twenties who had mild COVID-19 (a few samples of this study predate the infection). Cell type and time point are not known. CDR3 region: CASSLPRQGSGANVLTF. The DNA for the CDR3 is TGTGCCAGCAGCCTTCCGAGGCAGGGTTCTGGGGCCAACGTCCTGACTTTC.